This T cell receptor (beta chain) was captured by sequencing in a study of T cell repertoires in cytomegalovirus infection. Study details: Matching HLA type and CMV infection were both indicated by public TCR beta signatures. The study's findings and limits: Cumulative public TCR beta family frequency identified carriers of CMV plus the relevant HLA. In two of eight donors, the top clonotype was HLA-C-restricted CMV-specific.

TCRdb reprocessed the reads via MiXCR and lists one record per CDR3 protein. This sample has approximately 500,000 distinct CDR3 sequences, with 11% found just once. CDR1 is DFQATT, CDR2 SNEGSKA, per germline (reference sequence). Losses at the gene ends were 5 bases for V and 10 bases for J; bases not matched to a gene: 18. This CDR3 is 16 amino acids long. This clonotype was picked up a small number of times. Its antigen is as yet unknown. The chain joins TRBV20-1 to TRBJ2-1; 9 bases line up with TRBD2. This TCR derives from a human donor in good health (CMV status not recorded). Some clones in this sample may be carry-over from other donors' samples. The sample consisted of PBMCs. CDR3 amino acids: CSAGPKGGGRAGEQFF. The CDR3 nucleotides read TGCAGTGCTGGTCCCAAGGGGGGCGGGAGGGCCGGGGAGCAGTTCTTC.